Sequencing of this T cell receptor beta chain was carried out in a study of T cell responses to AZD1222 COVID-19 vaccine. The study's findings and limits: Clonal diversity was possibly underestimated, and the donors were mostly white British, with more females. Two AZD1222 doses significantly raised spike-specific TCR breadth and depth over controls. All repertoire sampling was performed exclusively after the peak T cell response.

The V and J ends lost 3 bases and 3 bases respectively, with 11 bases between them. CDR1 is MNHNS and CDR2 is SASEGT in the germline V gene. The CDR3 is 14 amino acids. The data were produced by immunoSEQ multiplex PCR, yet TCRdb's version contains in-frame clones alone and is incomplete. The sample holds roughly 93,000 clones, roughly nine tenths seen once. On this clone itself: Its antigen is not known.

The source material was peripheral blood, sampled 28 days after the second AZD1222 dose. The clonotype originates from an adult who received the AZD1222 COVID-19 vaccine. The V call is TRBV6-1, the J call TRBJ1-2; tentatively, D is TRBD1 (5 bases). Here the CDR3 reads CASSDRDGYYGYTF. DNA of the CDR3: TGTGCCAGCAGTGACAGGGACGGGTACTATGGCTACACCTTC.